This TCR beta chain was found in a study of T cell responses to AZD1222 COVID-19 vaccine. Study context: Investigators merged groups given second doses at roughly 4 or roughly 12 weeks. Points from the study as a whole: Seropositive at baseline were only a handful of AZD1222 recipients. Among vaccine-associated CD4 TCRs, coverage spanned spike, with dominance at 160-218 and 743-854.

The method was immunoSEQ multiplex PCR; TCRdb's version includes in-frame clones alone and lacks a portion of them. This sample has approximately 170,000 clones, with 80% to 95% found just once. In germline, CDR1 is SGHRS, CDR2 YFSETQ. The V end lost 0 bases, the J end lost 3 bases, and 10 bases lay between the germline ends. The CDR3 is 15 residues long. With respect to this clone: Antigen specificity is unknown.

This sequence originates from an adult in good health. V and J are TRBV5-1 and TRBJ1-3; D unresolved. Sequenced here: peripheral blood, sampled on day 0 of AZD1222 vaccination. As DNA, the CDR3 is TGCGCCAGCAGCTTGGCCCGTCAGGTTGGAAACACCATATATTTT. Its protein is CASSLARQVGNTIYF.